The 16 T cell receptor beta chains below were found in one sample sequenced in a study of CXCR3-negative and CXCR3-positive naive CD8 T cells. UMI-tagged TRB cDNA libraries were built via 5' RACE. TCRdb reprocessed the 5' RACE reads; each CDR3 protein has one entry and no DNA is given. There are roughly 110,000 distinct CDR3 sequences in the sample, with 0.3% to 0.45% held by the top ten. The antigens for these receptors are not known. Findings and caveats of the study: Hydrophobicity was higher for TRB CDR3s found in CXCR3-positive naive cells than in CXCR3-negative naive cells.

Sequenced material: naive CXCR3+ CD8+ T cells from blood. Subset defined: CD45RO-CCR7+CD27+CD95- naive CD8+ T cells expressing CXCR3 (TNR3+). Receptors were obtained from a human donor in good health. Some clones in this sample may be carry-over from other donors' samples.

The chain is built from TRBV7-9 and TRBJ1-2; TCRdb gives TRBD1 as the D gene, but with no DNA this cannot be confirmed. There are 14 residues in the CDR3. CDR1 is SEHNR, CDR2 FQNEAQ, per germline (reference sequence). CDR3: CASSTGTEHYGYTF. Looking up the rest from reference TRBV7-9 and TRBJ1-2 gives the full variable domain: DTGVSQNPRHKITKRGQNVTFRCDPISEHNRLYWYRQTLGQGPEFLTYFQNEAQLEKSRLLSDRFSAERPKGSFSTLEIQRTEQGDSAMYLCASSTGTEHYGYTFGSGTRLTVV.

This rearrangement joins TRBV20-1 to TRBJ2-7; no DNA is available, so the TRBD2 call from TCRdb remains unchecked. From germline, CDR1 is DFQATT and CDR2 SNEGSKA (reference sequence). The CDR3 contains 13 residues. The CDR3: CSATSDETYEQYF.

This CDR3 is CASSQDTGAEYEQYF. V is TRBV4-3 and J is TRBJ2-7; with no DNA, the TCRdb D assignment of TRBD2 cannot be verified. The CDR3 runs to 15 residues. CDR1 and CDR2 from the germline V gene are LGHNA and YSLEER.

This chain uses TRBV29-1 with TRBJ2-7; TCRdb's D call, TRBD1, is unchecked because there is no DNA. Germline V gene data show CDR1 as SQVTM and CDR2 as ANQGSEA. This CDR3 has 17 residues. The CDR3: CSVHFVPGTGAAHEQYF.

The rearrangement links TRBV29-1 to TRBJ2-7; TCRdb outputs TRBD1, but without DNA this stays unchecked. Germline V gene sequence: CDR1 SQVTM, CDR2 ANQGSEA. This CDR3 contains 13 residues. The CDR3 loop reads CSVVGGGLNEQYF.

The chain couples TRBV6-5 to TRBJ2-3. The CDR3 has 15 amino acids. Germline V gene data show CDR1 as MNHEY and CDR2 as SVGAGI. The CDR3 sequence is CASSYSGSSTDTQYF.

The V gene is TRBV11-2, the J gene TRBJ1-1; TCRdb's D gene call, TRBD1, goes unchecked for lack of DNA. The germline V gene encodes CDR1 SGHAT and CDR2 FQNNGV. The CDR3 runs 14 residues. The CDR3 region is CASSPWTGRTEAFF.

The chain links TRBV18 to TRBJ2-1; TCRdb reports TRBD1, a call that lacks DNA to check it against. The germline CDR1 and CDR2 sequences are KGHSH and LQKENI. This CDR3 has 14 amino acids. CDR3 residues: CASSPVGGYNEQFF.

V is TRBV21-1 and J is TRBJ2-1; TCRdb selects TRBD2, and the lack of DNA leaves this call unchecked. TRBV21-1 is tagged as a pseudogene. This CDR3 has 20 amino acids. The CDR3 reads CASSKKGTELREVPDNEQFF.

The chain carries TRBV29-1 and TRBJ1-2. The germline V gene has CDR1 SQVTM and CDR2 ANQGSEA. There are 12 residues in the CDR3. This chain's CDR3 is CSVRPEGYGYTF.

This chain links TRBV6-2 or TRBV6-3 with TRBJ2-1; the TCRdb D gene call, TRBD1, has no DNA to confirm it. CDR3 length equals 11 residues. Germline loops: CDR1 MNHEY, CDR2 SVGEGT. CDR3 sequence: CASMTDHEQFF.

The V gene is TRBV28, the J gene TRBJ2-1; TCRdb picks TRBD2, but there is no DNA to check that call. The CDR3 contains 14 residues. From germline, CDR1 is MDHEN and CDR2 SYDVKM. CDR3 sequence: CASSFRTSANEQFF.

The V call is TRBV2, the J call TRBJ1-5; TCRdb lists TRBD1, though no DNA is available to test this call. This CDR3 region has 13 residues. Germline V lookup: CDR1 SNHLY, CDR2 FYNNEI. This chain's CDR3 is CASSDRGRQPQHF. The whole variable domain, remainder taken from reference TRBV2 and TRBJ1-5, is EPEVTQTPSHQVTQMGQEVILRCVPISNHLYFYWYRQILGQKVEFLVSFYNNEISEKSEIFDDQFSVERPDGSNFTLKIRSTKLEDSAMYFCASSDRGRQPQHFGDGTRLSIL.

The V call is TRBV10-3, the J call TRBJ2-7; checking the TCRdb D call of TRBD1 is not possible without DNA. CDR1 is ENHRY, CDR2 SYGVKD, per germline. The length of the CDR3 is 14 residues. This chain's CDR3 is CAISNDRVSYEQYF.

The chain links TRBV15 to TRBJ2-7; TCRdb picks TRBD1, but there is no DNA to check that call. Germline CDR1 reads LNHNV; CDR2 reads YYDKDF (reference sequence). CDR3 length: 13 residues. CDR3 loop: CATAGTGSYEQYF. The full variable domain, with the rest looked up from reference TRBV15 and TRBJ2-7, is DAMVIQNPRYQVTQFGKPVTLSCSQTLNHNVMYWYQQKSSQAPKLLFHYYDKDFNNEADTPDNFQSRRPNTSFCFLDIRSPGLGDTAMYLCATAGTGSYEQYFGPGTRLTVT.

The V and J genes are TRBV5-5 and TRBJ2-3; the D call from TCRdb, TRBD1, cannot be confirmed without DNA. The CDR3 length is 14 residues. Germline V gives CDR1 SGHKS, CDR2 YYEKEE (reference sequence). Here the CDR3 reads CASSAGTSTDTQYF.